The present TCR beta chain was sequenced within a study of beta chain features in type 1 diabetes. Study details: Age, gender, cell numbers and subset yield matched between patients and controls.

Study results and caveats: It was not settled here whether HLA type affects TCRB rearrangement. Patients with type 1 diabetes carried fewer insertions and had more deletions at their VDJ junctions.

As for this clone: The antigen is not known.

Investigators reverse transcribed all isolated RNA, so they sequenced expressed TCRB transcripts. The method was immunoSEQ multiplex PCR; TCRdb's version includes in-frame clones alone and lacks a portion of them. The sample carries roughly 140,000 clones, 6.9% recorded once. Central memory, naive, regulatory and stem cell-like memory CD4+ cells were sorted by CD45RO/CCR7/CD25/CD127/CD95/CD27. Germline V gives CDR1 SGHVS, CDR2 FNYEAQ. This CDR3 is built from 13 residues. The V end lost 0 bases, the J end lost 3 bases, and 6 bases lay between the germline ends. Sequences were obtained from central memory CD4+ T cells from blood. The receptor was isolated from a woman in her twenties or thirties in good health. The chain has TRBV7-6 and TRBJ2-7; D call uncertain. CDR3 residues: CASSLARGYEQYF. The CDR3 nucleotides are TGTGCCAGCAGCTTAGCGCGCGGCTACGAGCAGTACTTC.